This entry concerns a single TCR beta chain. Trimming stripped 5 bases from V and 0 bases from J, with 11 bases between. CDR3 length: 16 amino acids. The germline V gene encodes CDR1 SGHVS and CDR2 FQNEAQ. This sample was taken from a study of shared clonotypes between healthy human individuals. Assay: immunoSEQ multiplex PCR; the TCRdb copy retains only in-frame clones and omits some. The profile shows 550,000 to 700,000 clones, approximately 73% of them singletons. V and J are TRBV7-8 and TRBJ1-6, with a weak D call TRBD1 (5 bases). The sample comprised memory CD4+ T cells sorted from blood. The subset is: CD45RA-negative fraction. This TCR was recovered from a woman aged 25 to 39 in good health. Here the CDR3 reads CASSRDGSSYNSPLHF. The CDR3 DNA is TGTGCCAGCAGCCGGGACGGCAGCTCCTATAATTCACCCCTCCACTTT.